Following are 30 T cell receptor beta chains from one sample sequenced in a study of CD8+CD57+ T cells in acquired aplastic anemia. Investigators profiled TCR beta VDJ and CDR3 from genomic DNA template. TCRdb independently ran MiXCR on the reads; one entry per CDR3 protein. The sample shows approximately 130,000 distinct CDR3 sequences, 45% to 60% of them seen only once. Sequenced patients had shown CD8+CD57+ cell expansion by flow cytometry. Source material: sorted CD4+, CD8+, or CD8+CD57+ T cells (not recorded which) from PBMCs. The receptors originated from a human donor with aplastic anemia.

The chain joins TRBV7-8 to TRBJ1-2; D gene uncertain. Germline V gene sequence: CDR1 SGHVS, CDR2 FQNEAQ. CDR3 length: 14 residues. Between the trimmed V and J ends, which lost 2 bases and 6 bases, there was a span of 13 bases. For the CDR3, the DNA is TGTGCCAGCAGCTTAAACGGGAAAAGAAATGGCTACACCTTC. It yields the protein CASSLNGKRNGYTF.

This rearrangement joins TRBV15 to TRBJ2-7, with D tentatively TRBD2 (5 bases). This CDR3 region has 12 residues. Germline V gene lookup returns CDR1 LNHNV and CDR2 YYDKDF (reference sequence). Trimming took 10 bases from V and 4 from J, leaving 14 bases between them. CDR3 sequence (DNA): TGTGCCAGCAGTGAAAGCGGTTACGAGCAGTACTTC. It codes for CASSESGYEQYF.

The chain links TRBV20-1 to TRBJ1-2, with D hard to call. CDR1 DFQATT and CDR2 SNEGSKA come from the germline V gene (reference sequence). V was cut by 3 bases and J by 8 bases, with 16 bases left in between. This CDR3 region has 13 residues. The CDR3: CSARDPPSGGYTF. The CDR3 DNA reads TGCAGTGCTAGGGATCCTCCCTCGGGAGGCTACACCTTC.

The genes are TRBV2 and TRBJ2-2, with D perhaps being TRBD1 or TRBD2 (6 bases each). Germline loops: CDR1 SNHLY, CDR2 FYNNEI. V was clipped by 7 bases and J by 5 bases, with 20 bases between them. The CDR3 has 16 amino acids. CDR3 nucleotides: TGTGCCAGCACCCAAGAGGATAGGGGGGTGACCGGGGAGCTGTTTTTT. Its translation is CASTQEDRGVTGELFF.

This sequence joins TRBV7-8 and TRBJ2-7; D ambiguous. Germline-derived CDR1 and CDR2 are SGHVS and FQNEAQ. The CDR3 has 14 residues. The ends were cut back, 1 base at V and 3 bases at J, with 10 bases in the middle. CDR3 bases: TGTGCCAGCAGCTTAGGAACACAAGTCTACGAGCAGTACTTC. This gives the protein CASSLGTQVYEQYF.

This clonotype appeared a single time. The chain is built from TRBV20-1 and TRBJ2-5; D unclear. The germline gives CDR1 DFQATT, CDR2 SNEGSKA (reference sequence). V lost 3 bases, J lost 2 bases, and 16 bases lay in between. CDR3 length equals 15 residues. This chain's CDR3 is CSASYAGRIQETQYF. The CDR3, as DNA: TGCAGTGCTAGTTATGCCGGCCGGATACAAGAGACCCAGTACTTC.

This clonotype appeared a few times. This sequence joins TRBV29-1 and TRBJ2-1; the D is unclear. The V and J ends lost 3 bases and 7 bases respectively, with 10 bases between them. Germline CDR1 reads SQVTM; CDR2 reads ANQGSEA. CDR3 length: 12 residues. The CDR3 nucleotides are TGCAGCGTTGAGGCGAACAGTAATGAGCAGTTCTTC. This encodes CSVEANSNEQFF.

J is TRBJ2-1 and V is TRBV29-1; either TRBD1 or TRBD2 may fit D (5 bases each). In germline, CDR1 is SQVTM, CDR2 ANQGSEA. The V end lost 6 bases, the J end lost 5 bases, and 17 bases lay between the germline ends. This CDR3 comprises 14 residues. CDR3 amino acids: CSVGGRELDNEQFF. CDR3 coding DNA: TGCAGCGTGGGTGGCAGGGAGTTAGACAATGAGCAGTTCTTC.

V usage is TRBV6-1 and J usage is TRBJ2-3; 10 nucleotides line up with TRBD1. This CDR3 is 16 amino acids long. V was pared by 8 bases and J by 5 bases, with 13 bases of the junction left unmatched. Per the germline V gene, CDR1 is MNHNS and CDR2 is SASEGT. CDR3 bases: TGTGCCAGCTTGGGAGACAGGGGGCTAGATGGAGATACGCAGTATTTT. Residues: CASLGDRGLDGDTQYF.

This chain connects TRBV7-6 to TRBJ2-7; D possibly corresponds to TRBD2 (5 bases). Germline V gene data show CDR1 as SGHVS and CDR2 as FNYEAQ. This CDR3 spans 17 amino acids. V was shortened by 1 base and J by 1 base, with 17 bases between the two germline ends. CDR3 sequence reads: CASSLVQFGSSSYEQYF. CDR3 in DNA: TGTGCCAGCAGCTTAGTCCAATTTGGGAGCTCTTCCTACGAGCAGTACTTC.

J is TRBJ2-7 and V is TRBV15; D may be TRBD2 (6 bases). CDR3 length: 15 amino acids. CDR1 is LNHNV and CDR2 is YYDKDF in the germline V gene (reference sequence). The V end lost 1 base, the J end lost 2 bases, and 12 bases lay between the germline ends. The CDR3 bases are TGTGCCACCAGCAGAGGGGGAAGGGAGGCCTACGAGCAGTACTTC. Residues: CATSRGGREAYEQYF.

CDR3 in DNA: TGTGCCACCAGCGATCTAGCGGGCGGTAATTCACCCCTCCACTTT. It translates to CATSDLAGGNSPLHF. V is TRBV15 and J is TRBJ1-6; D not certain. V was pared by 5 bases and J by 6 bases, with 14 bases between. In germline, CDR1 is LNHNV, CDR2 YYDKDF (reference sequence). The CDR3 totals 15 residues.

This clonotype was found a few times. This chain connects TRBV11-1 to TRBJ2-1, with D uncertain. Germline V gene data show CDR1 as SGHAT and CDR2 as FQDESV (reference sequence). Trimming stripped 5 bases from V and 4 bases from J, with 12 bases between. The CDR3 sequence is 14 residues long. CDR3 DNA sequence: TGTGCCAGCAGCCCCTCGGACGGATACAATGAGCAGTTCTTC. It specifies CASSPSDGYNEQFF. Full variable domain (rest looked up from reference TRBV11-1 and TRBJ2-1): EAEVAQSPRYKITEKSQAVAFWCDPISGHATLYWYRQILGQGPELLVQFQDESVVDDSQLPKDRFSAERLKGVDSTLKIQPAELGDSAMYLCASSPSDGYNEQFFGPGTRLTVL.

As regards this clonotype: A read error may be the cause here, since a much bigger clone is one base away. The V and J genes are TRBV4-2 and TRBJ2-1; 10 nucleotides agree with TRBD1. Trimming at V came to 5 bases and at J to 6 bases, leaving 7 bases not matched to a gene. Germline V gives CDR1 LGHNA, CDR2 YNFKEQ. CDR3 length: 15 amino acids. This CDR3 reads CASSIGTGDVNEQFF. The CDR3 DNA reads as TGTGCCAGCAGCATCGGGACAGGGGACGTCAATGAGCAGTTCTTC.

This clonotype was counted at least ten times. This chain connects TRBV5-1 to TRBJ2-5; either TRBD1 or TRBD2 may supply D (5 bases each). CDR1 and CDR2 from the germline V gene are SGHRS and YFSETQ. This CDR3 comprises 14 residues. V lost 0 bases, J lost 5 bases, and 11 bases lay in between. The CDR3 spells CASSLVLGVETQYF. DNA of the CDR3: TGCGCCAGCAGCTTGGTTTTGGGGGTCGAGACCCAGTACTTC.

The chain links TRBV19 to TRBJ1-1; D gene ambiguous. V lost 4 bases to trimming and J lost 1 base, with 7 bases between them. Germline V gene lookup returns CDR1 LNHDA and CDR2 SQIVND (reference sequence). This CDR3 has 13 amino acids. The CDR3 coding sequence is TGTGCCAGTAGTACTCAGAGGAACACTGAAGCTTTCTTT. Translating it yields CASSTQRNTEAFF.

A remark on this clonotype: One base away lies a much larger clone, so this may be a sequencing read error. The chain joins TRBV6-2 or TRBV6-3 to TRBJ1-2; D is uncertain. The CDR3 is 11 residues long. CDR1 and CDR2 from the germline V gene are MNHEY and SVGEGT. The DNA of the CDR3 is TGTGGCAGCAGTTACGGGCGGAGCGGGACCTTC. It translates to CGSSYGRSGTF.

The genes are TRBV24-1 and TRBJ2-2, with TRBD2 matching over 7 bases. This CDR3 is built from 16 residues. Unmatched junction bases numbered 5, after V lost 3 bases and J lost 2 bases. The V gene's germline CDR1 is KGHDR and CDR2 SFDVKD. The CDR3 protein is CATSDPGLENTGELFF. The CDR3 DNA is TGTGCCACCAGTGATCCAGGACTAGAAAACACCGGGGAGCTGTTTTTT.

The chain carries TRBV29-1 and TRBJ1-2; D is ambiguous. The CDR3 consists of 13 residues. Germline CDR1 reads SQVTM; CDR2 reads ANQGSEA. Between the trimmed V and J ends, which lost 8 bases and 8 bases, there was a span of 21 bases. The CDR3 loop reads CSSHSLGGGGYTF. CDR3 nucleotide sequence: TGCAGCTCTCATTCCCTGGGAGGAGGAGGCTACACCTTC.

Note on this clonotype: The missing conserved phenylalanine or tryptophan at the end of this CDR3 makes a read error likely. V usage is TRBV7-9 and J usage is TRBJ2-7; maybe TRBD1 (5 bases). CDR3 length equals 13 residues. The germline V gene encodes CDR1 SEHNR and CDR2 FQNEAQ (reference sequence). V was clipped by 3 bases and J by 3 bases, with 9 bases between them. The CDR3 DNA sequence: TGTGCCAGCAGCTTCTGGGGCGTCTACGAGCAGTACCTC. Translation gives CASSFWGVYEQYL.

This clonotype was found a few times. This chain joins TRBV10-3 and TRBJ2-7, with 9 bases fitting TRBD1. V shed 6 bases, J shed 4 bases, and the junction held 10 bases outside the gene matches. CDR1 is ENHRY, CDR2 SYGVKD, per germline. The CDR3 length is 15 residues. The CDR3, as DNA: TGTGCCATCAGCGGGACAGGGAGTGGGCTTTACGAGCAGTACTTC. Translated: CAISGTGSGLYEQYF.

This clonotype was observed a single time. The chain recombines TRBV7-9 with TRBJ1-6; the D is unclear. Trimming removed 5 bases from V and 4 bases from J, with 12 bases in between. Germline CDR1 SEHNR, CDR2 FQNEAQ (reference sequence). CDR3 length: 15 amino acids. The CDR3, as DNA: TGTGCCAGCAGCCTACAAACGGGGTATAATTCACCCCTCCACTTT. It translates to CASSLQTGYNSPLHF.

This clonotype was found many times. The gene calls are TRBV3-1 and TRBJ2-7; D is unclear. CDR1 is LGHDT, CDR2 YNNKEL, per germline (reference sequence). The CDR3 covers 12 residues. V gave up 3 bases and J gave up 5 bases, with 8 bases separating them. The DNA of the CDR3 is TGTGCCAGCAGCCAGGTTGAGGACGAGCAGTACTTC. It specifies CASSQVEDEQYF.

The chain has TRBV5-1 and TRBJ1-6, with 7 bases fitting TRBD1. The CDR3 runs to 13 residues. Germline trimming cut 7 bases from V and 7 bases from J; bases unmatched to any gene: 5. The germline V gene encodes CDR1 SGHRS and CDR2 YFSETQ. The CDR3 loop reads CASRDSPNSPLHF. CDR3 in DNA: TGCGCCAGCCGGGACAGCCCCAATTCACCCCTCCACTTT.

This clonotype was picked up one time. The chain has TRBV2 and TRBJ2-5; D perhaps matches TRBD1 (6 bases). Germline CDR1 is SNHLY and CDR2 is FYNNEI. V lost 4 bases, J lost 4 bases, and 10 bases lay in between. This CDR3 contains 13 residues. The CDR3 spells CASSGGPGETQYF. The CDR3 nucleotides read TGTGCCAGCAGTGGGGGGCCGGGAGAGACCCAGTACTTC.

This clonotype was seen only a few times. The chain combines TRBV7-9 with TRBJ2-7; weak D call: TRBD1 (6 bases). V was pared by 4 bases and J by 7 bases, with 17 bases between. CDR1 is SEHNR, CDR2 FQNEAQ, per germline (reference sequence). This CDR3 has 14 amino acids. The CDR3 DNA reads TGTGCCAGCAGCTCTGATGTGGGGGCGAGAGAGCAGTACTTC. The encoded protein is CASSSDVGAREQYF.

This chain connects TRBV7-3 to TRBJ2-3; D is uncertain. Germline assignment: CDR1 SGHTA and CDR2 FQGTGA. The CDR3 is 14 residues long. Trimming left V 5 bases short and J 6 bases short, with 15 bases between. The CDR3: CASSPTGPRDTQYF. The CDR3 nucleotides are TGTGCCAGCAGCCCGACGGGCCCAAGGGATACGCAGTATTTT.

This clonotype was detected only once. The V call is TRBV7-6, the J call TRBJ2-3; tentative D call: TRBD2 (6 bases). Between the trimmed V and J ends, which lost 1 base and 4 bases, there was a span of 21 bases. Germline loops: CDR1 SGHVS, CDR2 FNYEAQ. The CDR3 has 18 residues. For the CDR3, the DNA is TGTGCCAGCAGCTTAGGGGTCCCCTCCGGGAGTGAAGCAGATACGCAGTATTTT. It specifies CASSLGVPSGSEADTQYF.

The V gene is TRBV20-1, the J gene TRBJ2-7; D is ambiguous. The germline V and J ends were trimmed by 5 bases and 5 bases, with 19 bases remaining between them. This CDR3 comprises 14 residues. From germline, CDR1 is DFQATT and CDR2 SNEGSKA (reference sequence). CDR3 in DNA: TGCAGTGCTGGAATAGGCCTACCGGGTGACGAGCAGTACTTC. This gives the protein CSAGIGLPGDEQYF.

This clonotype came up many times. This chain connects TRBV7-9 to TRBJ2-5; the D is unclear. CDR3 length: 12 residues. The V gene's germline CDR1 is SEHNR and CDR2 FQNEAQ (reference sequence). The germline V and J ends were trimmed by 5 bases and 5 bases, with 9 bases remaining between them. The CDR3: CASSPSLETQYF. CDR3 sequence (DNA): TGTGCCAGCAGCCCATCCCTCGAGACCCAGTACTTC.